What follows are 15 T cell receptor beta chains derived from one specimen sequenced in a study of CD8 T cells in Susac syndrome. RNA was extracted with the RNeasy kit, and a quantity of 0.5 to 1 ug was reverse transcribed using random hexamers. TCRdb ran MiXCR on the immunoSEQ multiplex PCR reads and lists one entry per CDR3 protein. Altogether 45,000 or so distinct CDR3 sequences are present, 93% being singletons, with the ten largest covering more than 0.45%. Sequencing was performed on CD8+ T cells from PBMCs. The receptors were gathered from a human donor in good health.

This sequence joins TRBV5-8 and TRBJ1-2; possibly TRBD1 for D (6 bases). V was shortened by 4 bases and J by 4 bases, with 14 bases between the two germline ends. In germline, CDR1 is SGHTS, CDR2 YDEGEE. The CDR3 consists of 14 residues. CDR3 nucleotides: TGTGCCAGCAGCAGCCGGGGGGCTGGCTATGGCTACACCTTC. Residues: CASSSRGAGYGYTF. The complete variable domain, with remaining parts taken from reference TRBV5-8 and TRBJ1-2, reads EAGVTQSPTHLIKTRGQQATLRCSPISGHTSVYWYQQALGLGLQFLLWYDEGEERNRGNFPPRFSGRQFPNYSSELNVNALELEDSALYLCASSSRGAGYGYTFGSGTRLTVV.

CDR3 in amino acids: CASSQDTYNEQFF. The DNA of the CDR3 is TGTGCCAGCAGCCAGGACACTTACAATGAGCAGTTCTTC. The chain uses TRBV16 and TRBJ2-1; possible D gene TRBD1, 5 bases. Per germline, CDR1 KGHSY and CDR2 FQNENV. V shed 3 bases and J shed 4 bases, with 7 bases lying between them. CDR3 length: 13 residues.

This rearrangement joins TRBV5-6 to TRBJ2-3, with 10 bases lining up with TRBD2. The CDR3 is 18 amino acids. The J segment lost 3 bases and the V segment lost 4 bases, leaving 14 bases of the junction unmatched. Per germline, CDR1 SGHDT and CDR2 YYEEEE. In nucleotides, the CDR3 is TGTGCCAGCAGCACAGGATCGCCTAGCGGGAGTATGACAGATACGCAGTATTTT. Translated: CASSTGSPSGSMTDTQYF.

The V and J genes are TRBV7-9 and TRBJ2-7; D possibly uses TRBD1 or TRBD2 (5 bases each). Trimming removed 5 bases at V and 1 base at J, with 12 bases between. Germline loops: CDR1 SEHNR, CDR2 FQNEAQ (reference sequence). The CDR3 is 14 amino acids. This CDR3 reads CASSTLGRSYEQYF. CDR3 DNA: TGTGCCAGCAGCACATTGGGACGGTCCTACGAGCAGTACTTC.

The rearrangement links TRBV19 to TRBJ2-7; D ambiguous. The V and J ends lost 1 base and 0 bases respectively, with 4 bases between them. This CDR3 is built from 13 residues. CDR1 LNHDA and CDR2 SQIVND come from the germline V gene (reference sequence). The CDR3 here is CASSIGSSYEQYF. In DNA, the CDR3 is TGTGCCAGTAGTATAGGCAGCTCCTACGAGCAGTACTTC.

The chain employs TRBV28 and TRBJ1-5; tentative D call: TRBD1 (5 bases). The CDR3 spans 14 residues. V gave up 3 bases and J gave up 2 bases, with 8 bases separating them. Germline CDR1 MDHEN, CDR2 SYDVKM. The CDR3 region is CASSFRGGNQPQHF. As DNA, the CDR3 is TGTGCCAGCAGTTTTAGGGGAGGCAATCAGCCCCAGCATTTT.

The CDR3 DNA reads TGTGCCACCAGCAGAGGGATCTCCGACTATGGCTACACCTTC. It translates to CATSRGISDYGYTF. This chain uses TRBV15 with TRBJ1-2; the D is unclear. CDR1 LNHNV and CDR2 YYDKDF come from the germline V gene (reference sequence). Trimming shortened V by 1 base and J by 3 bases, and 9 bases separated the two germline ends. The CDR3 contains 14 residues.

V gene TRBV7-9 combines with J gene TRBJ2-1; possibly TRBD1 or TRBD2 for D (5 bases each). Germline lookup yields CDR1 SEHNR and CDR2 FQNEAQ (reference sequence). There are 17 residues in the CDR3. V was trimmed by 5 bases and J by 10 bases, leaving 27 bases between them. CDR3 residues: CASSPPTLAKDTIEQFF. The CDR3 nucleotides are TGTGCCAGCAGCCCTCCTACGCTAGCCAAGGACACCATCGAGCAGTTCTTC.

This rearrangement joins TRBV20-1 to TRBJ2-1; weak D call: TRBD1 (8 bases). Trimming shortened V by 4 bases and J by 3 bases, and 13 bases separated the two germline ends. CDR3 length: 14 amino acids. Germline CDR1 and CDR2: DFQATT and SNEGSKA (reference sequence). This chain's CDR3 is CSATTGGDYNEQFF. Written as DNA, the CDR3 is TGCAGTGCTACAACAGGGGGGGACTACAATGAGCAGTTCTTC.

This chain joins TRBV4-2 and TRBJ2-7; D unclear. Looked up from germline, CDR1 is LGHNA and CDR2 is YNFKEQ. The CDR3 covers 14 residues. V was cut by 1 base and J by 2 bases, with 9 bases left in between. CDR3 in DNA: TGTGCCAGCAGCCAAGGAGGATCCGCCTACGAGCAGTACTTC. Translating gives CASSQGGSAYEQYF.

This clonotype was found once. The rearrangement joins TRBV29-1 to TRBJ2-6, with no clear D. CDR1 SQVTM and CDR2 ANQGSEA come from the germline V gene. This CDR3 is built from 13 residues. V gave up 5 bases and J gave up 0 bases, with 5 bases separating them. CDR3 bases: TGCAGCGTTCCTAACTCTGGGGCCAACGTCCTGACTTTC. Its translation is CSVPNSGANVLTF.

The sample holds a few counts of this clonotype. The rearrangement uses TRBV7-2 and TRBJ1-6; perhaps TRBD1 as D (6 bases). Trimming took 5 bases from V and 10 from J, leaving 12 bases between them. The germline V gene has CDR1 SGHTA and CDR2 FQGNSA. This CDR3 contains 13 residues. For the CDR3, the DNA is TGTGCCAGCAGCCCTGGGGGGCGGTCACCCCTCCACTTT. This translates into CASSPGGRSPLHF.

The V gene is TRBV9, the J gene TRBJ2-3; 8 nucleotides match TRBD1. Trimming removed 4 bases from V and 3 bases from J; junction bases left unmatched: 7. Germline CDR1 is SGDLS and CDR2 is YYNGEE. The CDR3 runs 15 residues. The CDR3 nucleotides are TGTGCCAGCAGCCCTGGACAGGGCGGGACAGATACGCAGTATTTT. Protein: CASSPGQGGTDTQYF.

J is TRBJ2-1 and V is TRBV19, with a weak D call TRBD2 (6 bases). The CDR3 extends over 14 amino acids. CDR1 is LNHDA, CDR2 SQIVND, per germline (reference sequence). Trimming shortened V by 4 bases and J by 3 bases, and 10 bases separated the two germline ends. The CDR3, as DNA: TGTGCCAGTAGTAGGGACTTTAGCTACAATGAGCAGTTCTTC. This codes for CASSRDFSYNEQFF.

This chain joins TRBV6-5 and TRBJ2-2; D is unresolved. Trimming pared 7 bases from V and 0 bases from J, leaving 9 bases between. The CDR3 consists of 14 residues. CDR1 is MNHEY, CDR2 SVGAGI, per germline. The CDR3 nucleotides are TGTGCCAGCACGCAGATTTCGAACACCGGGGAGCTGTTTTTT. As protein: CASTQISNTGELFF.